One sample yielded the 16 T cell receptor beta chains listed below, sequenced in a study of CD8+ T cells in alopecia areata. Treatment reported: oral pan-JAK inhibitor, 5-10 mg twice daily. RNA, once extracted, was reverse transcribed into cDNA for use as the sequencing template. Sequencing used immunoSEQ multiplex PCR; TCRdb keeps in-frame clones, though not all of them. The sample includes 200,000 or so clones, under 40% seen only once; the top ten take almost 0.5%. The sequences come from CD4+ T cells sorted from blood, collected at approximately week 30, from a patient treated with tofacitinib. These receptors came from a human donor with alopecia areata.

The chain joins TRBV18 to TRBJ1-2; 8 positions agree with TRBD1. The ends lost 2 bases at V and 8 bases at J; junction bases unmatched: 10. CDR1 and CDR2 from the germline V gene are KGHSH and LQKENI. The length of the CDR3 is 15 residues. CDR3 sequence reads: CASSPSDRASEGYTF. Written as DNA, the CDR3 is TGTGCCAGCTCACCATCGGACAGGGCATCGGAGGGCTACACCTTC.

This clone appeared a single time. This rearrangement joins TRBV30 to TRBJ1-2; D may be TRBD1 (5 bases). The CDR3 is made up of 11 amino acids. CDR1 and CDR2 from the germline V gene are GTSNPN and SVGIG (reference sequence). V was clipped by 4 bases and J by 8 bases, with 11 bases between them. CDR3 bases: TGTGCCTGGATGGGGGGGTACGGCTACACCTTC. Its translation is CAWMGGYGYTF.

This chain links TRBV7-2 with TRBJ2-2; 16 bases are a match to TRBD2. Germline CDR1 is SGHTA and CDR2 is FQGNSA. The CDR3 contains 17 residues. Trimming removed 5 bases from V and 5 bases from J; junction bases left unmatched: 5. For the CDR3, the DNA is TGTGCCAGCAGCCTCCCGGGACTAGCGGGAGGGACCGGGGAGCTGTTTTTT. Translated, it gives CASSLPGLAGGTGELFF.

This chain links TRBV30 with TRBJ1-2, with no clear D. This CDR3 has 12 residues. Germline V gives CDR1 GTSNPN, CDR2 SVGIG (reference sequence). Between the trimmed V and J ends, which lost 2 bases and 2 bases, there was a span of 6 bases. CDR3 amino acids: CAWSNRNYGYTF. The CDR3 DNA is TGTGCCTGGAGTAACAGAAACTATGGCTACACCTTC.

The V call is TRBV29-1, the J call TRBJ1-1, with 8 bases identical to TRBD1. CDR1 and CDR2 (germline): SQVTM, ANQGSEA. The CDR3 runs 12 residues. V was clipped by 7 bases and J by 6 bases; unmatched bases: 7. CDR3 sequence (DNA): TGCAGCGCCAACGGACAGGGCCCTGAAGCTTTCTTT. Protein sequence: CSANGQGPEAFF.

This clone appeared many times. This chain connects TRBV2 to TRBJ2-2; 10 nucleotides align to TRBD2. The germline CDR1 and CDR2 sequences are SNHLY and FYNNEI. The CDR3 has 19 residues. The junction had 21 bases not matched to a gene; V was cut back by 7 bases and J by 7 bases. This chain's CDR3 is CASTPALNRSGGAFGELFF. The CDR3 DNA reads TGTGCCAGCACTCCCGCCCTCAATCGGAGCGGGGGGGCCTTCGGGGAGCTGTTTTTT.

The CDR3 is CASSPPRAALNGYTF. The CDR3 DNA follows: TGTGCCAGCTCACCACCAAGGGCGGCTCTCAATGGCTACACCTTC. J is TRBJ1-2 and V is TRBV18; D unresolved. Germline V gives CDR1 KGHSH, CDR2 LQKENI. The CDR3 length is 15 residues. V shed 0 bases and J shed 6 bases, with 14 bases lying between them.

This clone has only a few counts. The DNA of the CDR3 is TGTGCCAGCAGCACAGACAGGCCCTCCTATGGCTACACCTTC. Translation: CASSTDRPSYGYTF. This chain joins TRBV7-9 and TRBJ1-2; D perhaps matches TRBD1 (6 bases). Germline V gene lookup returns CDR1 SEHNR and CDR2 FQNEAQ (reference sequence). CDR3 size: 14 residues. V lost 5 bases to trimming and J lost 4 bases, with 14 bases between them.

This clone was found a few times. The chain has TRBV28 and TRBJ1-5; 7 nucleotides line up with TRBD1. From germline, CDR1 is MDHEN and CDR2 SYDVKM. V lost 6 bases, J lost 0 bases, and 5 bases stayed unmatched. The CDR3 sequence is 15 residues long. CDR3 in amino acids: CASRLQGYSNQPQHF. The DNA of the CDR3 is TGTGCCAGCAGACTACAGGGGTATAGCAATCAGCCCCAGCATTTT.

V usage is TRBV23-1 and J usage is TRBJ1-5, with D maybe TRBD1 (5 bases). TRBV23-1 is an ORF, and what it does is uncertain. Trimming removed 0 bases at V and 7 bases at J, with 16 bases between. The CDR3 totals 16 residues. The CDR3 reads CASSQSGEYSEQPQHF. CDR3 sequence (DNA): TGCGCCAGCAGTCAATCGGGGGAGTACAGTGAGCAGCCCCAGCATTTT.

The gene calls are TRBV2 and TRBJ1-1; TRBD1 might be the D (6 bases). CDR1 and CDR2 (germline): SNHLY, FYNNEI. The CDR3 length is 14 residues. V was clipped by 5 bases and J by 1 base, with 11 bases between them. CDR3 in amino acids: CASSRGDTNTEAFF. The CDR3 region has the DNA TGTGCCAGCAGTCGTGGGGACACGAACACTGAAGCTTTCTTT.

This clone was seen a handful of times. This sequence joins TRBV7-9 and TRBJ2-3; D gene unclear. CDR3 length: 11 amino acids. V lost 5 bases, J lost 3 bases, and 3 bases lay in between. CDR1 and CDR2 from the germline V gene are SEHNR and FQNEAQ (reference sequence). CDR3 in DNA: TGTGCCAGCAGCCCAACAGATACGCAGTATTTT. Translation: CASSPTDTQYF.

This clone occurred once. The chain joins TRBV5-4 to TRBJ2-5; D is possibly TRBD1 or TRBD2 (5 bases each). Trimming removed 6 bases from V and 0 bases from J, with 12 bases in between. CDR3 length equals 14 residues. CDR1 is SGHNT and CDR2 is YYREEE in the germline V gene (reference sequence). This CDR3 reads CASNSPGHQETQYF. The CDR3 coding sequence is TGTGCCAGCAACTCTCCGGGACACCAAGAGACCCAGTACTTC.

The rearrangement uses TRBV6-5 and TRBJ1-1; D perhaps matches TRBD1 (6 bases). Germline values: CDR1 MNHEY, CDR2 SVGAGI. The CDR3 runs to 15 residues. V lost 2 bases to trimming and J lost 0 bases, with 10 bases between them. The CDR3 reads CASSYRDNMNTEAFF. The CDR3 nucleotides are TGTGCCAGCAGTTACAGGGACAACATGAACACTGAAGCTTTCTTT.

The chain links TRBV2 to TRBJ1-6, with 9 bases lining up with TRBD1. Trimming at V came to 4 bases and at J to 7 bases, leaving 5 bases not matched to a gene. CDR1 SNHLY and CDR2 FYNNEI come from the germline V gene. The CDR3 runs 15 residues. The CDR3 DNA is TGTGCCAGCAGTGTGGGACAGGGTCAGAATTCACCCCTCCACTTT. Its translation is CASSVGQGQNSPLHF.

This clone was seen only a few times. This chain joins TRBV7-2 and TRBJ2-4, with 13 positions matching TRBD2. J gave up 7 bases and V 7 bases, and 13 bases lay outside the gene matches. The CDR3 has 17 amino acids. Germline V gene lookup returns CDR1 SGHTA and CDR2 FQGNSA. CDR3 residues: CASTSGAGLAGRNIQYF. For the CDR3, the DNA is TGTGCCAGCACCTCTGGGGCGGGACTAGCGGGGCGGAACATTCAGTACTTC. The variable domain in full, completed from reference TRBV7-2 and TRBJ2-4, reads GAGVSQSPSNKVTEKGKDVELRCDPISGHTALYWYRQSLGQGLEFLIYFQGNSAPDKSGLPSDRFSAERTGGSVSTLTIQRTQQEDSAVYLCASTSGAGLAGRNIQYFGAGTRLSVL.